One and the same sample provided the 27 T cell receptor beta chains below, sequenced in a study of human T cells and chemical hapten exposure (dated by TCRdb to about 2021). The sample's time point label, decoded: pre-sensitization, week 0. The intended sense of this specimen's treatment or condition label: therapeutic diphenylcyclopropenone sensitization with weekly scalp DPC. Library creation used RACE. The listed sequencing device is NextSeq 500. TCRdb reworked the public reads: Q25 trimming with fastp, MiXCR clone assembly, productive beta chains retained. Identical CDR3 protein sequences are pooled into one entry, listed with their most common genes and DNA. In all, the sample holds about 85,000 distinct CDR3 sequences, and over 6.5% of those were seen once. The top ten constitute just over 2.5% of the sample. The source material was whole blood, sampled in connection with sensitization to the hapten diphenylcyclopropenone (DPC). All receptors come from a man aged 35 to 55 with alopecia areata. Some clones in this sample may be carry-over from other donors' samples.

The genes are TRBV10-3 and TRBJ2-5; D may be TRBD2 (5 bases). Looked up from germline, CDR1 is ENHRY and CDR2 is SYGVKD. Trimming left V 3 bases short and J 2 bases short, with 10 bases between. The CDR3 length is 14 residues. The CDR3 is CAISDRRNQETQYF. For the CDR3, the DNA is TGTGCCATCAGTGACAGGAGGAATCAAGAGACCCAGTACTTC.

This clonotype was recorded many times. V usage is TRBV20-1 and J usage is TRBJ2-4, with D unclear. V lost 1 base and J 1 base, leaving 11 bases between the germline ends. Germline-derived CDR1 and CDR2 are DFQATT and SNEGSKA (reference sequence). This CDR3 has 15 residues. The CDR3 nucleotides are TGCAGTGCTAGAGTTATTGGAAAGGCCAAAAACATTCAGTACTTC. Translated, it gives CSARVIGKAKNIQYF.

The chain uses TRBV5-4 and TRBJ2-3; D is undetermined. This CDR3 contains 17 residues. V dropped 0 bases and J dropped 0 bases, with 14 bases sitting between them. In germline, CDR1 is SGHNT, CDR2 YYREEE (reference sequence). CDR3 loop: CASSLAVANPSTDTQYF. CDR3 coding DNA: TGTGCCAGCAGCTTGGCCGTGGCTAACCCTAGCACAGATACGCAGTATTTT.

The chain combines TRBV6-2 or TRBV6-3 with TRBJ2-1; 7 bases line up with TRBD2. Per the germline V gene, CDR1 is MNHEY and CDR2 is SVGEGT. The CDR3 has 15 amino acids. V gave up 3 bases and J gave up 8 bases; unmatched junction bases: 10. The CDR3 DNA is TGTGCCAGCAGTTATAGCGGGTGGGGCGAGGATGAGCAGTTCTTC. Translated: CASSYSGWGEDEQFF.

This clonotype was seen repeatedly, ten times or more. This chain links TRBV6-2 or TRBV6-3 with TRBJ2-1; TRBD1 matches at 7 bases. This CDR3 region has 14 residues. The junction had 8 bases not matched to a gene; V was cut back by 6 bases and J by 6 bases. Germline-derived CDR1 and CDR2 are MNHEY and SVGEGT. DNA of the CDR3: TGTGCCAGCAGACCGACAGGGAACGGCAATGAGCAGTTCTTC. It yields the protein CASRPTGNGNEQFF.

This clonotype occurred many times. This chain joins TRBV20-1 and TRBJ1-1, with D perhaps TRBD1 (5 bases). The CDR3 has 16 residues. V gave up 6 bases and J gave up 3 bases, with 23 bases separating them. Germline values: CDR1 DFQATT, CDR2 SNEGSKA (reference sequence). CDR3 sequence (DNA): TGCAGTGCAACCCAACCACTCGATAGCAGGGACACTGAAGCTTTCTTT. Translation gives CSATQPLDSRDTEAFF.

CDR3 in DNA: TGTGCCAGCAGTTTATGGGCGGGAGGGGGCAACACAGATACGCAGTATTTT. Protein: CASSLWAGGGNTDTQYF. The chain joins TRBV28 to TRBJ2-3, with 9 bases lining up with TRBD2. V shed 0 bases and J 2 bases; nucleotides not matched to a gene: 6. CDR3 size: 17 residues. Germline CDR1 is MDHEN and CDR2 is SYDVKM.

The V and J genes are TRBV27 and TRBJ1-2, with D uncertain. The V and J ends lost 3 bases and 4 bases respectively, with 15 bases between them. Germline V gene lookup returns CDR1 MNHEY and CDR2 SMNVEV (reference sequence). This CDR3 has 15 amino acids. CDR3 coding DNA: TGTGCCAGCAGTTTCTCCTCAGGCATTTTCTATGGCTACACCTTC. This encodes CASSFSSGIFYGYTF.

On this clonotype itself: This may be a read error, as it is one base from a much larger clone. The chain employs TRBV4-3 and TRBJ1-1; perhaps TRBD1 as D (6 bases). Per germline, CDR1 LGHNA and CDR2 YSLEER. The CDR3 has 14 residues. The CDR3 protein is CASGQDGRGTEAFF. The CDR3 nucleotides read TGCGCCAGCGGCCAAGACGGCAGGGGCACTGAAGCTTTCTTT.

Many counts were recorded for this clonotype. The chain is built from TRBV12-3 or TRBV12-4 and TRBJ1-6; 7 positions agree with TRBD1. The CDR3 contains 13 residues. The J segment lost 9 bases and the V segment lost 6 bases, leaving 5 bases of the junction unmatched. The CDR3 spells CASRPDRVSPLHF. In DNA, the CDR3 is TGTGCCAGCAGACCTGACAGGGTTTCACCCCTCCACTTT.

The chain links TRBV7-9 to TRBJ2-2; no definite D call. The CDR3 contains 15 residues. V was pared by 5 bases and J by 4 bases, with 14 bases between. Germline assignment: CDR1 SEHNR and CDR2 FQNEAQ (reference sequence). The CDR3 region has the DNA TGTGCCAGCAGCCTAATCGCAAACCCCACCGGGGAGCTGTTTTTT. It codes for CASSLIANPTGELFF.

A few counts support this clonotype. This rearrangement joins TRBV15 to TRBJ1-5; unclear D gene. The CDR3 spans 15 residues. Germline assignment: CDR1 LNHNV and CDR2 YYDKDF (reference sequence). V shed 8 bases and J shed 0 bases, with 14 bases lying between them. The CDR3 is CATGRGYPSNQPQHF. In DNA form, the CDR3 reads TGTGCCACCGGTCGGGGTTATCCTAGCAATCAGCCCCAGCATTTT.

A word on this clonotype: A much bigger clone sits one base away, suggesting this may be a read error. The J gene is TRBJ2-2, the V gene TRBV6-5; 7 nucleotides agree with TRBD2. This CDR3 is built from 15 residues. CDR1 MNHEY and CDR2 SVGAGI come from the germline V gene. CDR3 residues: CASSYWIAGTGEPFF. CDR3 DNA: TGTGCCAGCAGTTACTGGATAGCGGGCACCGGGGAGCCGTTTTTT.

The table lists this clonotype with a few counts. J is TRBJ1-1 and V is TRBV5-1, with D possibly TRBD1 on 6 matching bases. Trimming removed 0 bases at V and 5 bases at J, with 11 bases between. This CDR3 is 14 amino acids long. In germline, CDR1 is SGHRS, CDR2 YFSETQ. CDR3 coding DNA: TGCGCCAGCAGCTTGGACGGGGGGCGGACTGAAGCTTTCTTT. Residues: CASSLDGGRTEAFF.

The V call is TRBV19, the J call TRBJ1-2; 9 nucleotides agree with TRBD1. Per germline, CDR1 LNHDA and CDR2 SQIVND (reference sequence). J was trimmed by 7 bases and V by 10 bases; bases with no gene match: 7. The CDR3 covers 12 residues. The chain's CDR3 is CATTGGQGGYTF. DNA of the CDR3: TGTGCCACCACCGGGGGACAGGGTGGCTACACCTTC.

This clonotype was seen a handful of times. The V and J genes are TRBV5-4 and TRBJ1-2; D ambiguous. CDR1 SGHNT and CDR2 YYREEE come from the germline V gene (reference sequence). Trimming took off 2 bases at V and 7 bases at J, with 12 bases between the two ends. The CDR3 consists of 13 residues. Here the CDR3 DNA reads TGTGCCAGCAGCTTTGAACTACTAAGTGGCTACACCTTC. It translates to CASSFELLSGYTF.

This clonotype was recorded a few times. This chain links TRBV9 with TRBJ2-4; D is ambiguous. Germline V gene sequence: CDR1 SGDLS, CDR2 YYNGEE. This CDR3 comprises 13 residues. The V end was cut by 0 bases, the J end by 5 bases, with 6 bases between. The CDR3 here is CASSVEVENIQYF. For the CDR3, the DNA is TGTGCCAGCAGCGTAGAGGTCGAAAACATTCAGTACTTC. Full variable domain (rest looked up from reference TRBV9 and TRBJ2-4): DSGVTQTPKHLITATGQRVTLRCSPRSGDLSVYWYQQSLDQGLQFLIQYYNGEERAKGNILERFSAQQFPDLHSELNLSSLELGDSALYFCASSVEVENIQYFGAGTRLSVL.

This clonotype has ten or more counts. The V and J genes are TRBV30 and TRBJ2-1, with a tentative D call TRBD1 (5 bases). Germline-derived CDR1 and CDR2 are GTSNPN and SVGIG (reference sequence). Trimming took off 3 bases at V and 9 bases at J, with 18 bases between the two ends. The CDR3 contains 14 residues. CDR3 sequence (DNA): TGTGCCTGGAGGCGAAGGGGAAAAACGGGTGAGCAGTTCTTC. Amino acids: CAWRRRGKTGEQFF. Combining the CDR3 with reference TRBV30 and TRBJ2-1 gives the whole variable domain SQTIHQWPATLVQPVGSPLSLECTVEGTSNPNLYWYRQAAGRGLQLLFYSVGIGQISSEVPQNLSASRPQDRQFILSSKKLLLSDSGFYLCAWRRRGKTGEQFFGPGTRLTVL.

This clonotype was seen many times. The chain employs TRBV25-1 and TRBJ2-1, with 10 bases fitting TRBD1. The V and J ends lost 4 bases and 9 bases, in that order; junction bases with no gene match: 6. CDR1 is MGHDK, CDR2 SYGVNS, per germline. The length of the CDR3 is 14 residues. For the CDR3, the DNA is TGTGCCAGCAGTGGGGACAGGGGATTAGGTGAGCAGTTCTTC. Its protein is CASSGDRGLGEQFF.

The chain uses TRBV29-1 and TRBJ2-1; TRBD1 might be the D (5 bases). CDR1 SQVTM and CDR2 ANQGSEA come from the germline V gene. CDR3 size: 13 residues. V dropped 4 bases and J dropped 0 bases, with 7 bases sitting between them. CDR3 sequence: CSVGQSSYNEQFF. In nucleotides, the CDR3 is TGCAGCGTTGGACAGAGCTCCTACAATGAGCAGTTCTTC.

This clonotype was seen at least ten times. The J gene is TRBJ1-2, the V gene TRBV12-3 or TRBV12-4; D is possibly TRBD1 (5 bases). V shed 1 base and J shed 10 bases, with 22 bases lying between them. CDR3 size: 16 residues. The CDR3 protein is CASSLEGSGGGAVYTF. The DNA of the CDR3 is TGTGCCAGCAGTTTAGAAGGCTCGGGGGGAGGGGCCGTCTACACCTTC.

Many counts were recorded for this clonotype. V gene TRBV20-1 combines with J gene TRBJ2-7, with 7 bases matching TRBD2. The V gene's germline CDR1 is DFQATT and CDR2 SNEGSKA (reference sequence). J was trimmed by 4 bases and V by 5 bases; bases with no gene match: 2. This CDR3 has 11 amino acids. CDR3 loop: CSAWREYEQYF. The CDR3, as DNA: TGCAGTGCTTGGCGGGAGTACGAGCAGTACTTC.

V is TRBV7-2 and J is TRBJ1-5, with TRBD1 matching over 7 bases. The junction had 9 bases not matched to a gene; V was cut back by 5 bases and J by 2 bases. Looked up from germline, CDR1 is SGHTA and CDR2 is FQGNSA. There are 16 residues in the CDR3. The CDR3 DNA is TGTGCCAGCAGCCCAGGCCAGGGGGGGGGCAATCAGCCCCAGCATTTT. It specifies CASSPGQGGGNQPQHF.

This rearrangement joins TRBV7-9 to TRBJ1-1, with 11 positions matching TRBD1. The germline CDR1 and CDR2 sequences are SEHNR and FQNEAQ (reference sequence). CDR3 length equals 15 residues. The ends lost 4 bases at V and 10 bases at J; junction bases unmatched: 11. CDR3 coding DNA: TGTGCCAGCAGCTCGGGACAGGGGGGTTCCGTAGGAGCTTTCTTT. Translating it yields CASSSGQGGSVGAFF.

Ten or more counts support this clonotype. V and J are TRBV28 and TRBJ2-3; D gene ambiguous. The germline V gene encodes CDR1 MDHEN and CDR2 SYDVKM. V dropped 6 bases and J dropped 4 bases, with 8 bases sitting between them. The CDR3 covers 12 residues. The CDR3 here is CASREAPDTQYF. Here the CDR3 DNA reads TGTGCCAGCAGAGAGGCGCCAGATACGCAGTATTTT.

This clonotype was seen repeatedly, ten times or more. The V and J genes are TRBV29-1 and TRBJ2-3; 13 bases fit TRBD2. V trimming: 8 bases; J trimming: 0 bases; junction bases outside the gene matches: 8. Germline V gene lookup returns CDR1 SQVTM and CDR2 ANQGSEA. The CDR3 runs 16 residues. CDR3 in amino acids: CSYGLAGAPSTDTQYF. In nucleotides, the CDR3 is TGCAGCTATGGACTAGCGGGGGCCCCTAGCACAGATACGCAGTATTTT.

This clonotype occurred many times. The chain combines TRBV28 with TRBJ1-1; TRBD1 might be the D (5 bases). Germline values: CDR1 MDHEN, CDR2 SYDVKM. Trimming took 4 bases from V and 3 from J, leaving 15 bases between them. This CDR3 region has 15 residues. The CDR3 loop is CASSSDQGHYTEAFF. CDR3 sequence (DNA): TGTGCCAGCAGTTCAGACCAAGGACACTACACTGAAGCTTTCTTT.